The 13 T cell receptor beta chains below were found in one sample sequenced in a study of response to subunit inactivated influenza vaccine. One entry per CDR3 protein, called by TCRdb with MiXCR from the RT-PCR reads. This sample carries more than 700,000 distinct CDR3 sequences, 21% of them seen once, and the ten largest clones take about 10%. The sequencing here drew on PBMCs from blood, taken 4 to 6 days after vaccination. These TCRs come from a man in his fifties who received an inactivated influenza vaccine.

The rearrangement uses TRBV12-3 or TRBV12-4 and TRBJ1-6; no firm D call. The CDR3 contains 16 residues. Trimming stripped 1 base from V and 4 bases from J, with 11 bases between. CDR3 protein: CASSLVYGPYNSPLHF. DNA of the CDR3: TGTGCCAGCAGTTTAGTCTACGGACCATATAATTCACCCCTCCACTTT.

This clonotype has ten or more counts. The genes are TRBV29-1 and TRBJ2-2, with D uncertain. Trimming shortened V by 3 bases and J by 8 bases, and 4 bases separated the two germline ends. This CDR3 has 10 residues. The V gene's germline CDR1 is SQVTM and CDR2 ANQGSEA. CDR3 loop: CSVEAGELFF. The CDR3 nucleotides are TGCAGCGTTGAGGCAGGGGAGCTGTTTTTT.

This clonotype appeared a few times. This chain connects TRBV20-1 to TRBJ1-5; 8 bases fit TRBD1. CDR1 and CDR2 from the germline V gene are DFQATT and SNEGSKA (reference sequence). V dropped 4 bases and J dropped 4; count of bases not matched to a gene: 6. The CDR3 contains 14 residues. As DNA, the CDR3 is TGCAGTGCTATGGGACAGGCCTCTAATCAGCCCCAGCATTTT. Its protein product is CSAMGQASNQPQHF.

About this clonotype itself: Mismatch with germline at one junction end may stem from a read error. V and J are TRBV12-3 or TRBV12-4 and TRBJ2-5; a weak D match, TRBD1 (6 bases). This CDR3 has 16 residues. The CDR3 DNA is TGTGCCAGCAGTTGGGAGACCGACAGGCTTCAAGACACCCAGTACTTC. This gives the protein CASSWETDRLQDTQYF.

This sequence joins TRBV5-1 and TRBJ2-7; 10 nucleotides match TRBD2. After removal of 5 bases from V and 5 bases from J, the junction contained 13 bases not matched to a gene. Germline V gene sequence: CDR1 SGHRS, CDR2 YFSETQ. CDR3 length: 16 amino acids. The DNA for the CDR3 is TGCGCCAGCAGGGCTAGCGGGAGCTTCTTCGACGACGAGCAGTACTTC. This sequence encodes CASRASGSFFDDEQYF.

V gene TRBV28 combines with J gene TRBJ1-2; the D is unclear. Trimming removed 3 bases from V and 8 bases from J, with 16 bases in between. CDR1 and CDR2 from the germline V gene are MDHEN and SYDVKM. CDR3 size: 14 residues. The CDR3 reads CASSFGSSEGGYTF. CDR3 coding DNA: TGTGCCAGCAGTTTTGGGTCATCAGAAGGAGGCTACACCTTC.

This sequence joins TRBV12-3 or TRBV12-4 and TRBJ1-2, with D unresolved. The CDR3 is made up of 14 amino acids. V dropped 6 bases and J dropped 6 bases, with 17 bases sitting between them. CDR3 in amino acids: CASSRRALGDGYTF. CDR3 nucleotides: TGTGCCAGCAGCCGAAGGGCGCTCGGGGATGGCTACACCTTC.

The chain carries TRBV5-4 and TRBJ2-7, with D possibly being TRBD1 or TRBD2 (6 bases each). Per the germline V gene, CDR1 is SGHNT and CDR2 is YYREEE (reference sequence). V lost 4 bases and J lost 1, with 12 bases in between. CDR3 size: 14 residues. CDR3 protein: CASSTGGGSYEQYF. CDR3 bases: TGTGCCAGCAGCACCGGAGGGGGGTCCTACGAGCAGTACTTC. Using reference TRBV5-4 and TRBJ2-7 for the parts outside the CDR3, the full variable domain is ETGVTQSPTHLIKTRGQQVTLRCSSQSGHNTVSWYQQALGQGPQFIFQYYREEENGRGNFPPRFSGLQFPNYSSELNVNALELDDSALYLCASSTGGGSYEQYFGPGTRLTVT.

The chain has TRBV5-6 and TRBJ2-7; D call uncertain. The ends were cut back, 0 bases at V and 1 base at J, with 8 bases in the middle. Germline CDR1 and CDR2: SGHDT and YYEEEE. The CDR3 has 14 residues. The DNA for the CDR3 is TGTGCCAGCAGCTTGGGGGCGGAGTCCTACGAGCAGTACTTC. It yields the protein CASSLGAESYEQYF.

V gene TRBV28 combines with J gene TRBJ2-1; D uncertain. The CDR3 length is 13 residues. Trimming left V 5 bases short and J 5 bases short, with 10 bases between. CDR1 is MDHEN, CDR2 SYDVKM, per germline. CDR3 in amino acids: CASSTPHNNEQFF. The CDR3 region has the DNA TGTGCCAGCAGTACGCCTCACAACAATGAGCAGTTCTTC.

CDR3 sequence: CSVDAGEPIEQYF. In DNA form, the CDR3 reads TGCAGCGTTGATGCGGGAGAGCCTATCGAGCAGTACTTC. This chain joins TRBV29-1 and TRBJ2-7, with 7 bases that match TRBD2. With 3 bases clipped from V and 6 bases from J, the junction kept 8 bases outside the gene matches. This CDR3 comprises 13 residues. Germline CDR1 is SQVTM and CDR2 is ANQGSEA.

The V and J genes are TRBV6-5 and TRBJ2-7; 9 positions agree with TRBD2. The junction had 13 bases not matched to a gene; V was cut back by 2 bases and J by 2 bases. Germline CDR1 MNHEY, CDR2 SVGAGI. The CDR3 has 18 amino acids. The CDR3 protein is CASSYLASGMTYTYEQYF. CDR3 DNA sequence: TGTGCCAGCAGTTACCTGGCTAGCGGGATGACTTACACCTACGAGCAGTACTTC.

V is TRBV29-1 and J is TRBJ1-1; D possibly corresponds to TRBD1 (5 bases). Trimming removed 6 bases from V and 6 bases from J, with 11 bases in between. The CDR3 is 11 residues long. Germline V gives CDR1 SQVTM, CDR2 ANQGSEA. The CDR3, as DNA: TGCAGCGTCCTCCGAGGGGCTGAAGCTTTCTTT. Translating it yields CSVLRGAEAFF.